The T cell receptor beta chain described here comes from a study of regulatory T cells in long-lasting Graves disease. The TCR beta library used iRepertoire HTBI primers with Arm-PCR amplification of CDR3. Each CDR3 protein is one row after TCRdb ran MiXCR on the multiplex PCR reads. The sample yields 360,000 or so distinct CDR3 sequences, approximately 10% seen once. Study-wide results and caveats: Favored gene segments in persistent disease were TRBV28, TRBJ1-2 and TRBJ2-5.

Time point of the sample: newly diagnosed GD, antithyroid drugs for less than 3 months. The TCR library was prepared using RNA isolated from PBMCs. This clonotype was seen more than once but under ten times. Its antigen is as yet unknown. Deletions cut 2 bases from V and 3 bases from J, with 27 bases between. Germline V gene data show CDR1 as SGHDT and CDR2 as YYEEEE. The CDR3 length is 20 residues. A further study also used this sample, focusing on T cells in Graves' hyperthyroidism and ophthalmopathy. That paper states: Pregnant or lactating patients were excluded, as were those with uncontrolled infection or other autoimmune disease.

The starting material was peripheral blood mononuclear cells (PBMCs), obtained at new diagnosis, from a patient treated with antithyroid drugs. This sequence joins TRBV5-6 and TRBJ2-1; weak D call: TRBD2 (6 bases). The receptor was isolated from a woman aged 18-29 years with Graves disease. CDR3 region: CASSFQRFSSRRGIYNEQFF. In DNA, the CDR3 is TGTGCCAGCAGCTTCCAACGGTTCTCGTCTCGACGGGGGATCTACAATGAGCAGTTCTTC.